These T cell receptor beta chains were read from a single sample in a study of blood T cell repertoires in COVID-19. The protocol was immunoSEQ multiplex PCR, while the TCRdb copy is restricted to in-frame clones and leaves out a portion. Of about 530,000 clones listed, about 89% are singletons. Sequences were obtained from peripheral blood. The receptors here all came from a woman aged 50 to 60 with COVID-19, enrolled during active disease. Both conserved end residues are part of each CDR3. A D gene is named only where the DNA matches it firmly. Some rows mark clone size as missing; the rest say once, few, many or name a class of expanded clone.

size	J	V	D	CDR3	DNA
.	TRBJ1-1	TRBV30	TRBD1	CAWSPNRGKEAFF	TGTGCCTGGAGTCCCAACAGGGGAAAGGAAGCTTTCTTT
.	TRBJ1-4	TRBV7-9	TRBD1	CASSPGTGGTNEKLFF	TGTGCCAGCAGCCCGGGAACAGGGGGTACTAATGAAAAACTGTTTTTT
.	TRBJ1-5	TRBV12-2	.	CASRLAGTDGNQPQHF	TGTGCAAGTCGCTTAGCGGGGACAGATGGGAATCAGCCCCAGCATTTT
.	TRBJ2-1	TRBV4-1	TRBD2	CASSPPWERGNNEQFF	TGCGCCAGCAGCCCCCCTTGGGAGCGGGGAAACAATGAGCAGTTCTTC
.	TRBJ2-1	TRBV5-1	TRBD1	CASSLTTGTGGNEQFF	TGCGCCAGCAGCTTGACCACCGGGACAGGGGGCAATGAGCAGTTCTTC
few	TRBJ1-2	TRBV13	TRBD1	CASRAYRGNYGYTF	TGTGCCAGCAGGGCCTACAGGGGAAACTATGGCTACACCTTC
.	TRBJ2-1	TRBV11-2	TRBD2	CASSPFWRGSYNEQFF	TGTGCCAGCAGCCCCTTCTGGCGGGGGTCCTACAATGAGCAGTTCTTC
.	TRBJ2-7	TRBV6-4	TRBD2	CASHSGGPSSYEQYF	TGTGCCAGCCATAGCGGGGGGCCGAGCTCCTACGAGCAGTACTTC
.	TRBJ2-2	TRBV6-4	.	CASSSGTQTGELFF	TGTGCCAGCAGTTCCGGGACTCAAACCGGGGAGCTGTTTTTT
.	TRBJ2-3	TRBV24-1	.	CATSDSGADTQYF	TGTGCCACCAGTGACTCGGGGGCAGATACGCAGTATTTT
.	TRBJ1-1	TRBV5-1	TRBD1	CASSPGQDTEAFF	TGCGCCAGCAGCCCGGGACAGGACACTGAAGCTTTCTTT
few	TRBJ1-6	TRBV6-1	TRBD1	CASSEGTGSNSPLHF	TGTGCCAGCAGTGAAGGGACAGGTTCTAATTCACCCCTCCACTTT
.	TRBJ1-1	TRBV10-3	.	CAISGGSTEAFF	TGTGCCATCAGCGGGGGGAGCACTGAAGCTTTCTTT
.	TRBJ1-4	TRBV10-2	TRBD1	CASSPGQGQKLFF	TGCGCCAGCAGCCCGGGACAGGGCCAGAAACTGTTTTTT
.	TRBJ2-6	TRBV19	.	CASSMGGGPGANVLTF	TGTGCCAGTAGTATGGGGGGAGGCCCCGGGGCCAACGTCCTGACTTTC
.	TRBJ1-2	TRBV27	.	CASSPHRLIGYTF	TGTGCCAGCAGTCCCCACAGGTTAATAGGCTACACCTTC
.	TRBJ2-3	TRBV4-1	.	CASSRDFTDTQYF	TGCGCCAGCAGCCGGGACTTCACAGATACGCAGTATTTT
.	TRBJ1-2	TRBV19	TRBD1	CASSPGDRDYGYTF	TGTGCCAGTAGTCCAGGGGACAGGGACTATGGCTACACCTTC
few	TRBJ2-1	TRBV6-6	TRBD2	CASSLFNPGLDNEQFF	TGTGCCAGCAGTCTTTTCAACCCGGGACTAGACAATGAGCAGTTCTTC
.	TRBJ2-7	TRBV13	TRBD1	CASSSGTGGRWQYF	TGTGCCAGTTCAAGCGGGACAGGGGGTCGGTGGCAGTACTTC
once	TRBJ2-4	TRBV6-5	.	CASQFIRGAKNIQYF	TGTGCCAGCCAGTTTATACGGGGGGCCAAAAACATTCAGTACTTC
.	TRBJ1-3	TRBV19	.	CASSIGEQPGNTIYF	TGTGCCAGTAGTATTGGAGAACAACCTGGAAACACCATATATTTT
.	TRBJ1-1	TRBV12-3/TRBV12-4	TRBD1	CASSSGGVAFF	TGTGCCAGCAGCTCAGGGGGTGTAGCTTTCTTT
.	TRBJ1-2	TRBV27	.	CASSSVWGDGYTF	TGTGCCAGCAGTTCCGTATGGGGGGATGGCTACACCTTC
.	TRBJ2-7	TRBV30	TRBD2	CAWGREVRGEQYF	TGTGCCTGGGGGCGGGAGGTTCGGGGCGAGCAGTACTTC
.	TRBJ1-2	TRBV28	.	CASSLSVGQGNYGYTF	TGTGCCAGCAGTTTATCCGTTGGGCAGGGAAACTACGGCTACACCTTC
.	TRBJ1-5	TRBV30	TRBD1	CASSGDRTPYSNQPQHF	TGTGCCTCGTCGGGGGACAGGACCCCTTATAGCAATCAGCCCCAGCATTTT
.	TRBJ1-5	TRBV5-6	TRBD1	CASSSGTGSNQPQHF	TGTGCCAGCAGCTCAGGGACAGGTAGCAATCAGCCCCAGCATTTT
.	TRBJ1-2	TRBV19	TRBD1	CARPGTGGAGGYGYTF	TGTGCCCGCCCCGGGACAGGGGGCGCGGGGGGCTATGGCTACACCTTC
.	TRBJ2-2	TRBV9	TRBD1	CASSPDRVGTGELFF	TGTGCCAGCAGCCCAGACAGGGTAGGCACCGGGGAGCTGTTTTTT
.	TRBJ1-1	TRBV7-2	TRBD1	CASSLQTGENTEAFF	TGTGCCAGCAGCTTACAGACAGGGGAGAACACTGAAGCTTTCTTT
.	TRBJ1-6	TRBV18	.	CASSIPLEGSPLHF	TGTGCCAGCTCAATACCGTTAGAGGGCTCACCCCTCCACTTT
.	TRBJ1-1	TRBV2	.	CASSRRGMNTEAFF	TGTGCCAGCTCGCGCCGGGGGATGAACACTGAAGCTTTCTTT